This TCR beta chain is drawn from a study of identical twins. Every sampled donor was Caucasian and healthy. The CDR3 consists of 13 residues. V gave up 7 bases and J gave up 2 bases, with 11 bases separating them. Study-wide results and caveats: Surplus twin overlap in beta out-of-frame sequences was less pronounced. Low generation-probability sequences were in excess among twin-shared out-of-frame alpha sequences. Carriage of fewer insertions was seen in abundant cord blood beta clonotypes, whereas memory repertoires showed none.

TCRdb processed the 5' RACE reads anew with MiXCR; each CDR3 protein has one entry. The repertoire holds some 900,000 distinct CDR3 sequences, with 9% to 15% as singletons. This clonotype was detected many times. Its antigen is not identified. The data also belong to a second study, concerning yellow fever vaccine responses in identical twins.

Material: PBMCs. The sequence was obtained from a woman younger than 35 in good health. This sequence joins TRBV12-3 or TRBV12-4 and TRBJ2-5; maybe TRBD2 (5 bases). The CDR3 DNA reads TGTGCCAGCACCCCGACTATTCAAGAGACCCAGTACTTC. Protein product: CASTPTIQETQYF.